Each of the 22 T cell receptor beta chains below was sequenced from the same sample in a study of metastatic and nonmetastatic thyroid tumors (dated by TCRdb to 2019 to 2021). Before undergoing thyroid surgery, none of the patients had been given any kind of treatment. The method was PCR. Sequencing instrument: Illumina HiSeq 4000. The raw public reads went through TCRdb reprocessing: fastp at Q25, MiXCR clone calling, in-frame beta chains kept. This sample is represented by some 93,000 clones; about 13% of them were singletons. The top ten clonotypes cover approximately 11% of the sample. The sample comprised blood. These receptors all come from a female donor with papillary thyroid cancer or a benign thyroid nodule (not recorded which). Some clones in this sample may be carry-over from other donors' samples.

At least ten counts were recorded for this clone. V gene TRBV3-1 combines with J gene TRBJ1-2, with 12 nucleotides matching TRBD1. This CDR3 contains 15 residues. The ends lost 6 bases at V and 7 bases at J; junction bases unmatched: 9. Germline V gene data show CDR1 as LGHDT and CDR2 as YNNKEL (reference sequence). The CDR3 protein is CASRPGTGGAGGYTF. The CDR3 region has the DNA TGTGCCAGCAGACCCGGGACAGGGGGCGCAGGTGGCTACACCTTC.

This clone was counted ten times or more. The chain employs TRBV24-1 and TRBJ2-5; the match to TRBD2 covers 9 bases. The CDR3 extends over 14 amino acids. CDR1 and CDR2 (germline): KGHDR, SFDVKD. J lost 3 bases, V lost 7 bases, and 5 bases had no gene match. CDR3 sequence (DNA): TGTGCCACCAGCTCAAGCGGGGGGAAAGAGACCCAGTACTTC. Translation: CATSSSGGKETQYF.

Only a few counts were recorded for this clone. A much larger clone lies a single base off, so this may be a read error. The CDR3 spells CASSLFLRGAYEQYF. The CDR3 DNA sequence: TGTGCCAGCAGCCTCTTCCTTCGGGGGGCTTACGAGCAGTACTTC. The chain has TRBV7-2 and TRBJ2-7; D is perhaps TRBD2 (7 bases). CDR3 size: 15 residues. Trimming removed 5 bases at V and 4 bases at J, with 18 bases between. CDR1 is SGHTA and CDR2 is FQGNSA in the germline V gene.

In this sample, this clone turned up many times. The germline gene is not matched at one end of the junction; a read error may be the cause. The chain joins TRBV12-3 or TRBV12-4 to TRBJ2-1, with 10 bases matching TRBD1. This CDR3 region has 14 residues. The CDR3 protein is CASSPGRRQGAEGF. CDR3 in DNA: TGTGCCAGCAGCCCAGGACGGAGACAGGGGGCGGAGGGCTTC.

In its sample, this clone was seen a few times. The rearrangement joins TRBV5-4 to TRBJ1-1; no firm D call. V lost 0 bases and J 4 bases, leaving 4 bases between the germline ends. The CDR3 sequence is 12 residues long. Germline V CDR1 and CDR2: SGHNT, YYREEE (reference sequence). In DNA form, the CDR3 reads TGTGCCAGCAGCTTGGTGGGCACTGAAGCTTTCTTT. It translates to CASSLVGTEAFF. Full variable domain (rest looked up from reference TRBV5-4 and TRBJ1-1): ETGVTQSPTHLIKTRGQQVTLRCSSQSGHNTVSWYQQALGQGPQFIFQYYREEENGRGNFPPRFSGLQFPNYSSELNVNALELDDSALYLCASSLVGTEAFFGQGTRLTVV.

This clone was counted many times. The chain recombines TRBV4-3 with TRBJ2-2; a weak D match, TRBD1 (7 bases). V gave up 1 base and J gave up 4 bases, with 10 bases separating them. The CDR3 spans 15 residues. CDR1 LGHNA and CDR2 YSLEER come from the germline V gene. DNA of the CDR3: TGCGCCAGCAGCCAAGGCCAGGGGGGCACCGGGGAGCTGTTTTTT. It encodes CASSQGQGGTGELFF.

This clone was seen ten or more times. V is TRBV20-1 and J is TRBJ2-7, with a possible D match to TRBD2 (5 bases). The CDR3 runs to 13 residues. The V and J ends lost 0 bases and 4 bases respectively, with 10 bases between them. Germline-derived CDR1 and CDR2 are DFQATT and SNEGSKA (reference sequence). The DNA of the CDR3 is TGCAGTGCTAGAGATGACGGGAAATACGAGCAGTACTTC. This translates into CSARDDGKYEQYF.

The chain recombines TRBV9 with TRBJ2-1; 16 positions match TRBD2. Germline-derived CDR1 and CDR2 are SGDLS and YYNGEE. The CDR3 runs to 17 residues. V was clipped by 4 bases and J by 9 bases; unmatched bases: 10. The CDR3 DNA reads as TGTGCCAGCAGCCCAGCCCTGGGGACTAGCGGGAGGGTTGAGCAGTTCTTC. Protein: CASSPALGTSGRVEQFF.

This clone showed up many times. The chain uses TRBV6-1 and TRBJ2-1, with 9 bases matching TRBD1. This CDR3 region has 18 residues. The V segment lost 2 bases and the J segment 7 bases; nucleotides outside the gene matches: 15. Germline V gives CDR1 MNHNS, CDR2 SASEGT. The CDR3 nucleotides read TGTGCCAGCAGTGAACAGCTAAAAACAGGGGGCGCGGGTAATGAGCAGTTCTTC. This sequence encodes CASSEQLKTGGAGNEQFF.

This clone was counted many times. The chain is built from TRBV20-1 and TRBJ2-2; 10 bases match TRBD1. The CDR3 loop spans 15 amino acids. The V gene's germline CDR1 is DFQATT and CDR2 SNEGSKA (reference sequence). The V segment lost 5 bases and the J segment 2 bases; nucleotides outside the gene matches: 5. CDR3 nucleotide sequence: TGCAGTGCTTTCCGGACAGGGGGAAACACCGGGGAGCTGTTTTTT. Protein sequence: CSAFRTGGNTGELFF.

This clone was found many times. This chain uses TRBV20-1 with TRBJ2-2; TRBD1 is a possible D gene (5 bases). The CDR3 contains 13 residues. Trimming took 6 bases from V and 4 from J, leaving 12 bases between them. Germline V gene data show CDR1 as DFQATT and CDR2 as SNEGSKA (reference sequence). This chain's CDR3 is CSASGYTTGELFF. For the CDR3, the DNA is TGCAGTGCCTCAGGGTATACCACCGGGGAGCTGTTTTTT.

CDR3 nucleotide sequence: TGTGCCAGCAGCGACCGACTAGCGGGGTCCTACAATGAGCAGTTCTTC. Translated, it gives CASSDRLAGSYNEQFF. The chain carries TRBV7-6 and TRBJ2-1, with TRBD2 matching over 11 bases. The V gene end was trimmed by 5 bases and the J gene end by 1 base; junction bases not matched to a gene: 4. Germline V lookup: CDR1 SGHVS, CDR2 FNYEAQ. The CDR3 sequence is 16 residues long.

This clone was detected ten times or more. The chain joins TRBV19 to TRBJ2-1, with a tentative D call TRBD2 (6 bases). The CDR3 length is 18 residues. The V gene's germline CDR1 is LNHDA and CDR2 SQIVND (reference sequence). Trimming removed 5 bases from V and 0 bases from J, with 20 bases in between. DNA of the CDR3: TGTGCCAGTAGTCTGGTCGGCGGGATGCGCAGCTCCTACAATGAGCAGTTCTTC. Amino acid sequence: CASSLVGGMRSSYNEQFF.

This clone has a count of ten or more. The genes are TRBV18 and TRBJ2-1; 10 bases map to TRBD1. The CDR3 has 16 residues. Germline CDR1 reads KGHSH; CDR2 reads LQKENI. The V gene end was trimmed by 5 bases and the J gene end by 1 base; junction bases not matched to a gene: 5. CDR3 coding DNA: TGTGCCAGCTCAAGGACAGGGGGTCGATCCTACAATGAGCAGTTCTTC. It encodes CASSRTGGRSYNEQFF.

Concerning this clone: A much larger clone lies one base from this, so it may be a read error. The chain joins TRBV20-1 to TRBJ2-7; 7 nucleotides match TRBD2. Germline V lookup: CDR1 DFQATT, CDR2 SNEGSKA (reference sequence). The CDR3 totals 14 residues. The CDR3 DNA sequence: TGCATCCCCACGGGGAGCGGGACCCTATACGAGCAGTACTTC. Residues: CIPTGSGTLYEQYF.

This chain links TRBV11-2 with TRBJ2-7; perhaps TRBD2 as D (7 bases). Between the trimmed V and J ends, which lost 7 bases and 6 bases, there was a span of 19 bases. The CDR3 runs 14 residues. CDR1 SGHAT and CDR2 FQNNGV come from the germline V gene. The CDR3 reads CASIPRGGAFEQYF. CDR3 nucleotides: TGTGCCAGCATCCCCCGAGGGGGGGCGTTCGAGCAGTACTTC. Together with reference TRBV11-2 and TRBJ2-7, the CDR3 gives the full variable domain: EAGVAQSPRYKIIEKRQSVAFWCNPISGHATLYWYQQILGQGPKLLIQFQNNGVVDDSQLPKDRFSAERLKGVDSTLKIQPAKLEDSAVYLCASIPRGGAFEQYFGPGTRLTVT.

There are many counts of this clone. The chain couples TRBV4-3 to TRBJ2-1; TRBD1 agrees at 7 bases. This CDR3 region has 14 residues. CDR1 is LGHNA and CDR2 is YSLEER in the germline V gene. V lost 1 base, J lost 7 bases, and 4 bases stayed unmatched. The CDR3 DNA is TGCGCCAGCAGCCAAGTACAGGGGCCTAATGAGCAGTTCTTC. Translated: CASSQVQGPNEQFF.

This clone was seen many times. The V and J genes are TRBV6-1 and TRBJ2-5; D unclear. The CDR3 is 11 residues long. Germline CDR1 is MNHNS and CDR2 is SASEGT. Trimming removed 3 bases from V and 5 bases from J, with 4 bases in between. CDR3 in amino acids: CASSDLETQYF. Written as DNA, the CDR3 is TGTGCCAGCAGTGATCTCGAGACCCAGTACTTC.

There are many counts of this clone. V is TRBV6-1 and J is TRBJ1-2; D gene ambiguous. There are 13 residues in the CDR3. V was trimmed by 8 bases and J by 2 bases, leaving 12 bases between them. Germline CDR1 reads MNHNS; CDR2 reads SASEGT. CDR3 DNA sequence: TGTGCCAGCCTTGAAGTAAAAAACTATGGCTACACCTTC. Translation gives CASLEVKNYGYTF.

This sequence joins TRBV4-1 and TRBJ1-5; D perhaps matches TRBD1 (5 bases). Germline-derived CDR1 and CDR2 are MGHRA and YSYEKL. V gave up 1 base and J gave up 6 bases, with 16 bases separating them. The CDR3 totals 16 residues. CDR3 protein: CASSQGLTGWVQPQHF. In nucleotides, the CDR3 is TGCGCCAGCAGCCAAGGGCTCACAGGCTGGGTTCAGCCCCAGCATTTT.

The CDR3 protein is CASSQRTAAVTDTQYF. In DNA form, the CDR3 reads TGCGCCAGCAGCCAGAGGACTGCCGCTGTGACAGATACGCAGTATTTT. The chain combines TRBV4-1 with TRBJ2-3; perhaps TRBD2 as D (5 bases). The germline V and J ends were trimmed by 3 bases and 3 bases, with 16 bases remaining between them. The CDR3 length is 16 residues. Germline V gene lookup returns CDR1 MGHRA and CDR2 YSYEKL.

In this sample, this clone turned up once. The chain employs TRBV11-1 and TRBJ2-6, with 7 positions matching TRBD1. V lost 5 bases to trimming and J lost 1 base; unmatched junction nucleotides: 14. The CDR3 spans 19 residues. CDR1 is SGHAT and CDR2 is FQDESV in the germline V gene (reference sequence). Here the CDR3 DNA reads TGTGCCAGCAGCAGACGAGGGGGCTTAGTAGCTTCTGGGGCCAACGTCCTGACTTTC. Translation gives CASSRRGGLVASGANVLTF.